These 21 T cell receptor beta chains were sequenced from one sample in a study of T-cell memory formation after mild COVID-19. In TCRdb, the 5' RACE reads were re-called with MiXCR into one record per CDR3 protein. Of 500,000 to 650,000 distinct CDR3 sequences listed, about 20% were seen once; the top ten hold 7.5% to 9.5%. The sequenced material came from PBMCs or a T cell subset sorted from them (not recorded which). These receptors came from an adult woman who had mild COVID-19 (a few samples of this study predate the infection). Cell type and time point are not known.

This chain connects TRBV29-1 to TRBJ2-7; 7 bases match TRBD2. Germline lookup yields CDR1 SQVTM and CDR2 ANQGSEA. The CDR3 loop spans 15 amino acids. With V trimmed by 7 bases and J by 3 bases, 15 bases remained unmatched. The CDR3 coding sequence is TGCAGCGCGTCGGGGGGAGGTTTTATGATCTACGAGCAGTACTTC. It is translated as CSASGGGFMIYEQYF.

This clonotype was seen a few times. The chain joins TRBV2 to TRBJ2-3; the match to TRBD1 covers 10 bases. The V and J ends lost 8 bases and 2 bases, in that order; junction bases with no gene match: 4. Per the germline V gene, CDR1 is SNHLY and CDR2 is FYNNEI. The CDR3 extends over 14 amino acids. The CDR3 sequence is CASGTGDNTDTQYF. CDR3 bases: TGTGCCAGCGGGACAGGGGATAACACAGATACGCAGTATTTT.

The rearrangement joins TRBV6-4 to TRBJ2-3; 9 bases line up with TRBD2. The length of the CDR3 is 14 residues. Trimming removed 8 bases from V and 2 bases from J; junction bases left unmatched: 5. CDR1 and CDR2 from the germline V gene are MRHNA and SNTAGT. CDR3 amino acids: CASRAGGYTDTQYF. The CDR3 nucleotides read TGTGCCAGCCGAGCGGGGGGTTACACAGATACGCAGTATTTT.

This clonotype was observed once. V usage is TRBV30 and J usage is TRBJ2-1; 7 bases map to TRBD2. V dropped 3 bases and J dropped 9; count of bases not matched to a gene: 8. Per germline, CDR1 GTSNPN and CDR2 SVGIG (reference sequence). The CDR3 length is 13 residues. The CDR3 DNA is TGTGCCTGGAGCAAGGGAGGGCCTTTTGAGCAGTTCTTC. This sequence encodes CAWSKGGPFEQFF. Together with reference TRBV30 and TRBJ2-1, the CDR3 gives the full variable domain: SQTIHQWPATLVQPVGSPLSLECTVEGTSNPNLYWYRQAAGRGLQLLFYSVGIGQISSEVPQNLSASRPQDRQFILSSKKLLLSDSGFYLCAWSKGGPFEQFFGPGTRLTVL.

This chain links TRBV9 with TRBJ2-3; a weak D match, TRBD2 (5 bases). V lost 0 bases to trimming and J lost 8 bases, with 13 bases between them. Germline-derived CDR1 and CDR2 are SGDLS and YYNGEE. CDR3 size: 14 residues. The CDR3 loop is CASSVGLEGGTQYF. In DNA, the CDR3 is TGTGCCAGCAGCGTAGGTCTAGAGGGCGGTACGCAGTATTTT.

This clonotype was detected a few times. The chain carries TRBV4-1 and TRBJ2-1, with 13 bases that match TRBD2. Losses at the gene ends were 4 bases for V and 5 bases for J; bases not matched to a gene: 8. The germline gives CDR1 MGHRA, CDR2 YSYEKL. There are 17 residues in the CDR3. The CDR3 DNA reads as TGCGCCAGCAGCCGATACCCCGGGACTAGCGGGGACAATGAGCAGTTCTTC. Translation gives CASSRYPGTSGDNEQFF.

The chain is built from TRBV20-1 and TRBJ2-1; D is uncertain. The CDR3 extends over 10 amino acids. V was shortened by 8 bases and J by 7 bases, with 9 bases between the two germline ends. Germline V gives CDR1 DFQATT, CDR2 SNEGSKA (reference sequence). The CDR3 region is CSPGANEQFF. The CDR3 DNA reads TGCAGTCCCGGAGCAAATGAGCAGTTCTTC.

The chain employs TRBV12-3 or TRBV12-4 and TRBJ2-1; D not resolved. Trimming left V 3 bases short and J 10 bases short, with 7 bases between. This CDR3 spans 11 amino acids. The CDR3: CASSFITEQFF. The DNA for the CDR3 is TGTGCCAGCAGTTTTATAACCGAGCAGTTCTTC.

V and J are TRBV7-8 and TRBJ1-1; possibly TRBD1 for D (6 bases). This CDR3 is 11 amino acids long. Trimming left V 3 bases short and J 11 bases short, with 10 bases between. Germline V gene lookup returns CDR1 SGHVS and CDR2 FQNEAQ. In DNA form, the CDR3 reads TGTGCCAGCAGCTTTGCAGGGGACGCTTTCTTT. Translated, it gives CASSFAGDAFF.

This clonotype was counted a few times. The CDR3 protein is CASSPPTGPPEQYF. CDR3 sequence (DNA): TGTGCCAGCTCACCACCGACGGGTCCTCCCGAGCAGTACTTC. The V and J genes are TRBV18 and TRBJ2-7; D is ambiguous. Between the trimmed V and J ends, which lost 0 bases and 6 bases, there was a span of 12 bases. The CDR3 has 14 residues. Germline V CDR1 and CDR2: KGHSH, LQKENI. The full variable domain, completed using reference TRBV18 and TRBJ2-7, is NAGVMQNPRHLVRRRGQEARLRCSPMKGHSHVYWYRQLPEEGLKFMVYLQKENIIDESGMPKERFSAEFPKEGPSILRIQQVVRGDSAAYFCASSPPTGPPEQYFGPGTRLTVT.

In its sample, this clonotype was seen a few times. This sequence joins TRBV20-1 and TRBJ2-4, with 13 nucleotides matching TRBD2. Germline lookup yields CDR1 DFQATT and CDR2 SNEGSKA (reference sequence). The V segment lost 2 bases and the J segment 7 bases; nucleotides outside the gene matches: 2. The CDR3 has 14 residues. The CDR3 DNA sequence: TGCAGTGCTAGAAGGACTAGCGGGGGTAACATTCAGTACTTC. Protein product: CSARRTSGGNIQYF.

A few counts support this clonotype. The V and J genes are TRBV3-1 and TRBJ2-7; D unresolved. The germline gives CDR1 LGHDT, CDR2 YNNKEL (reference sequence). There are 12 residues in the CDR3. Trimming pared 0 bases from V and 7 bases from J, leaving 7 bases between. The CDR3 loop reads CASSQDLREQYF. CDR3 DNA sequence: TGTGCCAGCAGCCAAGATCTACGGGAGCAGTACTTC.

This sequence joins TRBV5-1 and TRBJ2-2; 8 bases are a match to TRBD2. CDR3 size: 16 residues. V shed 1 base, J shed 4 bases, and the junction held 6 bases outside the gene matches. CDR1 and CDR2 from the germline V gene are SGHRS and YFSETQ. Here the CDR3 reads CASSLTAGDLTGELFF. CDR3 coding DNA: TGCGCCAGCAGCTTGACAGCGGGAGATCTCACCGGGGAGCTGTTTTTT.

This CDR3 reads CASSQTRDPQGDEQFF. The CDR3, as DNA: TGTGCCAGCAGCCAGACCAGGGACCCCCAAGGGGATGAGCAGTTCTTC. The chain employs TRBV3-1 and TRBJ2-1; either TRBD1 or TRBD2 may fit D (5 bases each). CDR1 is LGHDT and CDR2 is YNNKEL in the germline V gene (reference sequence). V gave up 3 bases and J gave up 8 bases, with 20 bases separating them. The CDR3 spans 16 residues.

This chain joins TRBV7-2 and TRBJ2-1; the match to TRBD2 covers 10 bases. The CDR3 consists of 14 residues. Looked up from germline, CDR1 is SGHTA and CDR2 is FQGNSA. The junction had 0 bases not matched to a gene; V was cut back by 5 bases and J by 2 bases. In DNA, the CDR3 is TGTGCCAGCAGCGGACTAGCGGCCTACAATGAGCAGTTCTTC. Encoded protein: CASSGLAAYNEQFF.

This chain links TRBV5-1 with TRBJ2-1, with 7 bases matching TRBD2. CDR1 is SGHRS and CDR2 is YFSETQ in the germline V gene. The CDR3 is 19 residues long. Unmatched junction bases numbered 17, after V lost 1 base and J lost 4 bases. The CDR3 loop is CASSLSRYAGVGIYNEQFF. CDR3 nucleotides: TGCGCCAGCAGCTTGTCACGTTACGCGGGAGTTGGGATATACAATGAGCAGTTCTTC.

This chain uses TRBV30 with TRBJ1-2, with 10 bases identical to TRBD1. V lost 3 bases to trimming and J lost 5 bases; unmatched junction nucleotides: 12. The germline gives CDR1 GTSNPN, CDR2 SVGIG (reference sequence). The CDR3 consists of 16 residues. The CDR3 coding sequence is TGTGCCTGGAGGAAACCGGGACAGGGGCCGACATATGGCTACACCTTC. Translation gives CAWRKPGQGPTYGYTF.

This clonotype was counted only a few times. The chain carries TRBV4-1 and TRBJ2-1; 8 bases line up with TRBD2. J was trimmed by 6 bases and V by 4 bases; bases with no gene match: 11. The CDR3 contains 16 residues. Germline loops: CDR1 MGHRA, CDR2 YSYEKL. CDR3 DNA: TGCGCCAGCAGCCCCGGTCCCCGGGGGGGGGCCAATGAGCAGTTCTTC. Amino acids: CASSPGPRGGANEQFF.

The chain has TRBV4-1 and TRBJ2-3; 8 bases align to TRBD2. Germline assignment: CDR1 MGHRA and CDR2 YSYEKL. The CDR3 consists of 17 residues. V was pared by 1 base and J by 4 bases, with 10 bases of the junction left unmatched. The CDR3 DNA is TGCGCCAGCAGCCAAGCCCGGGGGGGCCGGGCGGCAGATACGCAGTATTTT. Amino acids: CASSQARGGRAADTQYF.

The rearrangement joins TRBV12-3 or TRBV12-4 to TRBJ1-5, with TRBD1 as a possible D gene (6 bases). V shed 5 bases and J shed 4 bases, with 12 bases lying between them. The CDR3 is made up of 14 amino acids. CDR3 in DNA: TGTGCCAGCAGTCTTGACAGGCGAAATCAGCCCCAGCATTTT. Translation gives CASSLDRRNQPQHF.

This sequence joins TRBV29-1 and TRBJ2-3, with TRBD1 as a possible D gene (5 bases). The CDR3 spans 14 residues. Germline V gives CDR1 SQVTM, CDR2 ANQGSEA. V lost 6 bases and J 0 bases, leaving 13 bases between the germline ends. CDR3 in DNA: TGCAGCGTGGGGCAAGGACGGAGCACAGATACGCAGTATTTT. Its translation is CSVGQGRSTDTQYF.